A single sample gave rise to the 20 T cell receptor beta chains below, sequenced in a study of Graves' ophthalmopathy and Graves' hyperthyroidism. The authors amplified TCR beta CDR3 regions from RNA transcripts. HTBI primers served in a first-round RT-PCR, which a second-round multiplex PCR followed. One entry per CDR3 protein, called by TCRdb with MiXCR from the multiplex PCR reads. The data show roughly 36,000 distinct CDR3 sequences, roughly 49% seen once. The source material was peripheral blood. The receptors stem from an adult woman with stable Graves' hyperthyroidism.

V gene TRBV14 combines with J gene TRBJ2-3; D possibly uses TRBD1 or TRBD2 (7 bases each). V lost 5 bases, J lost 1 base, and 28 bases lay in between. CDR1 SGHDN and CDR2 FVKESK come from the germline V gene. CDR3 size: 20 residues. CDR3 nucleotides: TGTGCCAGCAGCGTCCCCAGGGGGGTTCCTAGCGGCTCAGGCACAGATACGCAGTATTTT. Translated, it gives CASSVPRGVPSGSGTDTQYF.

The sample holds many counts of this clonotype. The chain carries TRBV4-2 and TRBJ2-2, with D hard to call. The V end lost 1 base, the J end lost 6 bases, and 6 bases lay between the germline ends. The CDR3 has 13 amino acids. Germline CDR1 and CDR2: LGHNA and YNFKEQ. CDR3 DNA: TGTGCCAGCAGCCAAGCTGGGCCCGGGGAGCTGTTTTTT. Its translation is CASSQAGPGELFF.

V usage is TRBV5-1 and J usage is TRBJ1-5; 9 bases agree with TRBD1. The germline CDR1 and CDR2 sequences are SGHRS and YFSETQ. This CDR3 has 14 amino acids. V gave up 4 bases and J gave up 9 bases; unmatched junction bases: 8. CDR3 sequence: CASSVGTGYTPQHF. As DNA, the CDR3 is TGCGCCAGCAGCGTGGGGACAGGGTATACGCCCCAGCATTTT. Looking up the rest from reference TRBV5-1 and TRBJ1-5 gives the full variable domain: KAGVTQTPRYLIKTRGQQVTLSCSPISGHRSVSWYQQTPGQGLQFLFEYFSETQRNKGNFPGRFSGRQFSNSRSEMNVSTLELGDSALYLCASSVGTGYTPQHFGDGTRLSIL.

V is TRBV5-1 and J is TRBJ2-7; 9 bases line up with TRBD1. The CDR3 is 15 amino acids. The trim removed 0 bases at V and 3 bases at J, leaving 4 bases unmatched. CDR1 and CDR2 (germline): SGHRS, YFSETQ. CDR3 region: CASSLGGTGRYEQYF. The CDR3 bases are TGCGCCAGCAGCTTGGGGGGGACAGGGCGCTACGAGCAGTACTTC.

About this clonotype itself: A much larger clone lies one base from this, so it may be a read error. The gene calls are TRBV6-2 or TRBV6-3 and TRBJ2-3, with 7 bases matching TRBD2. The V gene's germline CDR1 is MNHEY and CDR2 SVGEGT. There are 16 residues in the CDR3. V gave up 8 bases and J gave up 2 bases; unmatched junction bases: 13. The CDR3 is CASGVGVAGLTDTQYF. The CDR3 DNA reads TGTGCCAGCGGGGTCGGAGTAGCGGGCCTCACAGATACGCAGTATTTT.

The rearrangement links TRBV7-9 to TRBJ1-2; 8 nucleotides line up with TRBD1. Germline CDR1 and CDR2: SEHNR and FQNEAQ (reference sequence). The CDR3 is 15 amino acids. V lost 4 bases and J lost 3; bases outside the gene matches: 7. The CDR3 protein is CASSSVAGGDYGYTF. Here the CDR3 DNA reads TGTGCCAGCAGCTCTGTTGCAGGGGGCGACTATGGCTACACCTTC.

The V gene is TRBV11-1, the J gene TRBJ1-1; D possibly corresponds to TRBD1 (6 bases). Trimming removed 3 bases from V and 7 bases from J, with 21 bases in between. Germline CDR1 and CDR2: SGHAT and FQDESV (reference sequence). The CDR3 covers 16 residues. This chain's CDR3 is CASSFRGQLRLGEAFF. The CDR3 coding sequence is TGTGCCAGCAGCTTTAGAGGACAGCTACGACTTGGTGAAGCTTTCTTT.

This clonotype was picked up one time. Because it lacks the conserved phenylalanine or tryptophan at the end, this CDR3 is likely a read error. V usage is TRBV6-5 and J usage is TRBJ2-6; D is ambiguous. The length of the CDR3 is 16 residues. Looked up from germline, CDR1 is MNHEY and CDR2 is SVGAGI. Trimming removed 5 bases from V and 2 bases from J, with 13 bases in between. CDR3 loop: CASSPRGRPGANVLTS. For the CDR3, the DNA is TGTGCCAGCAGTCCCCGTGGACGGCCTGGGGCCAACGTCCTGACTTCC.

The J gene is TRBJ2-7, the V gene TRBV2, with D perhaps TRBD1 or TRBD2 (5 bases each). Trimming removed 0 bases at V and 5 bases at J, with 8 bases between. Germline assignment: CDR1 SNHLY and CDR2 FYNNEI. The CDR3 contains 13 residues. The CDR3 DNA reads TGTGCCAGCAGTGAAGCGTTGGGGGACGAGCAGTACTTC. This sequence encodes CASSEALGDEQYF.

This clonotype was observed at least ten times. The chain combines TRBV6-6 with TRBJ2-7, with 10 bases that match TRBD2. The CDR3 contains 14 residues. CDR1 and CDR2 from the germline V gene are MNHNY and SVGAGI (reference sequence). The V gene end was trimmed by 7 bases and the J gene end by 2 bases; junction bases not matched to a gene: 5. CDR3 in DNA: TGTGCCAGCACCGGACTAGCGGTGGCCTACGAGCAGTACTTC. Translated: CASTGLAVAYEQYF.

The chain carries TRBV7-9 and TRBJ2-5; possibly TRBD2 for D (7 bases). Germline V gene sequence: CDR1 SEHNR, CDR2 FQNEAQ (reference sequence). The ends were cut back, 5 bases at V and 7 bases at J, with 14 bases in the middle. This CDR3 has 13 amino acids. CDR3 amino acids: CASSRGGGWTQYF. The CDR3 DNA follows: TGTGCCAGCAGCCGAGGGGGGGGATGGACCCAGTACTTC.

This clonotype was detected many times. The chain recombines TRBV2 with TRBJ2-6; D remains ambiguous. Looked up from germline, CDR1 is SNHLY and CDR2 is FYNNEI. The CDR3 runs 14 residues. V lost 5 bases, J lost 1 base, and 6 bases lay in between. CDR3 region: CASSRTSGANVLTF. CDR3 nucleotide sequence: TGTGCCAGCAGTAGAACTTCTGGGGCCAACGTCCTGACTTTC.

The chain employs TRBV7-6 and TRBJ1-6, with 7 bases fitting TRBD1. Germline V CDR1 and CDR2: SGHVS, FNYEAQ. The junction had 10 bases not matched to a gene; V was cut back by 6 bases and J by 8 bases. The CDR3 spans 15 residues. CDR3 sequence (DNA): TGTGCCAGCAGTTACTCGAGACAGGGAGATTCACCCCTCCACTTT. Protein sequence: CASSYSRQGDSPLHF.

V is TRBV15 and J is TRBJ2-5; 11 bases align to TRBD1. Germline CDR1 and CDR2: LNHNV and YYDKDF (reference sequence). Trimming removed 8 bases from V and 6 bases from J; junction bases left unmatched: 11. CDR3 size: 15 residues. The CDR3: CATADGTGGRQTQYF. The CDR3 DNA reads TGTGCCACCGCTGACGGGACAGGGGGAAGGCAGACCCAGTACTTC. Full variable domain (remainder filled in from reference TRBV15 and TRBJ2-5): DAMVIQNPRYQVTQFGKPVTLSCSQTLNHNVMYWYQQKSSQAPKLLFHYYDKDFNNEADTPDNFQSRRPNTSFCFLDIRSPGLGDTAMYLCATADGTGGRQTQYFGPGTRLLVL.

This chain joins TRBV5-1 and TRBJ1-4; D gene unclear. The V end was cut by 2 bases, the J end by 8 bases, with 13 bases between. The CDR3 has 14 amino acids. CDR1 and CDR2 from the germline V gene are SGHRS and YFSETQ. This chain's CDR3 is CASSLDFFEEKLFF. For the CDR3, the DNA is TGCGCCAGCAGCTTAGACTTCTTTGAGGAAAAACTGTTTTTT.

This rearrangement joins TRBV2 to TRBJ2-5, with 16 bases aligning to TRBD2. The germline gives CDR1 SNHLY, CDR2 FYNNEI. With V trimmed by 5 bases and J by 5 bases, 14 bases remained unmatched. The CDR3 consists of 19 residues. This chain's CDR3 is CASSIGTSGRANWEETQYF. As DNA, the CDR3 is TGTGCCAGCAGTATTGGGACTAGCGGGAGGGCGAACTGGGAGGAGACCCAGTACTTC.

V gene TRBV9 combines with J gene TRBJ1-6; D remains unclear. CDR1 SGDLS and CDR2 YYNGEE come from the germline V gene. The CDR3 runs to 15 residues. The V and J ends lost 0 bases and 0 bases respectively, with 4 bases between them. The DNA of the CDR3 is TGTGCCAGCAGCGTAGGTGGCTCCTATAATTCACCCCTCCACTTT. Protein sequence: CASSVGGSYNSPLHF.

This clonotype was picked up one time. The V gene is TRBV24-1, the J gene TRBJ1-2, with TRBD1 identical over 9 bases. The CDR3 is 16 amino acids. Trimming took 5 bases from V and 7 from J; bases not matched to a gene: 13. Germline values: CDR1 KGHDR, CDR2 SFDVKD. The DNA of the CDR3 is TGTGCCACCAGTGGGGTGCCCGAACAGGGGGCTTTTGGCTACACCTTC. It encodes CATSGVPEQGAFGYTF.

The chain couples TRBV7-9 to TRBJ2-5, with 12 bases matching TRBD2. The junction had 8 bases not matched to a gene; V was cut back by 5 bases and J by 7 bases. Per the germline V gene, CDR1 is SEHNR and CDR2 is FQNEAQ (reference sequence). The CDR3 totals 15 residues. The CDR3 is CASSLSSGRGGTQYF. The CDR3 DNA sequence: TGTGCCAGCAGCCTATCTAGCGGGAGGGGCGGGACCCAGTACTTC.

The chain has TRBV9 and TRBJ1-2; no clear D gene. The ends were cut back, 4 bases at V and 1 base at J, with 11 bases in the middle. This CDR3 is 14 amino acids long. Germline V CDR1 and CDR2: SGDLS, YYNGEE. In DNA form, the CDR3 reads TGTGCCAGCAGCCAACGAGGGAGTAACTATGGCTACACCTTC. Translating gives CASSQRGSNYGYTF.